The clone carrying this T cell receptor beta chain was recorded a few times. Germline V lookup: CDR1 SGHDN, CDR2 FVKESK. Trimming shortened V by 4 bases and J by 5 bases, and 9 bases separated the two germline ends. The CDR3 loop spans 12 amino acids. The sample comes from a study of CD8 T cells in Susac syndrome. With random hexamers, about 0.45 to 1 ug RNA was reverse transcribed. MiXCR was run by TCRdb on the immunoSEQ multiplex PCR reads, yielding one entry per CDR3 protein. The sample includes some 300,000 distinct CDR3 sequences, over 75% seen only once; the top ten take roughly 0.22%. Sequenced: CD8+ T cells from PBMCs. The chain recombines TRBV14 with TRBJ2-7, with D perhaps matching TRBD2 (5 bases). This TCR was sampled from a human donor with multiple sclerosis. The DNA of the CDR3 is TGTGCCAGCAGCCTGCTAGCTAACGAGCAGTACTTC. It is translated as CASSLLANEQYF. Variable domain in full (rest from reference TRBV14 and TRBJ2-7): EAGVTQFPSHSVIEKGQTVTLRCDPISGHDNLYWYRRVMGKEIKFLLHFVKESKQDESGMPNNRFLAERTGGTYSTLKVQPAELEDSGVYFCASSLLANEQYFGPGTRLTVT.